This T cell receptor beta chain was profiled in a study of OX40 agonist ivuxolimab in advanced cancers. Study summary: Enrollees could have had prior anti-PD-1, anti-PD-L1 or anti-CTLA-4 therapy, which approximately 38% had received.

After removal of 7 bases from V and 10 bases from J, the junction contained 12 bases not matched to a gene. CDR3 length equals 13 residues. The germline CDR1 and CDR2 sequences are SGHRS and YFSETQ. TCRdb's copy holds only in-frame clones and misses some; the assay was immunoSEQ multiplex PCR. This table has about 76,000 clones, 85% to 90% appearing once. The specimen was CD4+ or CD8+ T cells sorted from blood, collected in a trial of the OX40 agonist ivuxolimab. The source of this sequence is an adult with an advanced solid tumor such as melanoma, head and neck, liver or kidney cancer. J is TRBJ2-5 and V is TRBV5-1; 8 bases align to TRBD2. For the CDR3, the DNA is TGCGCCAGCGCGGGAGGAAGGGTAAGGGACCAGTACTTC. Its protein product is CASAGGRVRDQYF.